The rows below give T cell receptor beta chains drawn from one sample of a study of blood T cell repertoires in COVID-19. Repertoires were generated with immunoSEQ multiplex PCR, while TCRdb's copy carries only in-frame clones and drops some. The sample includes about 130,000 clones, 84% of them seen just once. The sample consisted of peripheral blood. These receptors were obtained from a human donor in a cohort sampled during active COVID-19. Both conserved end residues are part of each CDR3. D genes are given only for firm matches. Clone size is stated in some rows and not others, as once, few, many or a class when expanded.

CDR3: CASSLSTGGYTGELFF; DNA: TGTGCCAGCAGCTTGTCCACGGGGGGGTACACCGGGGAGCTGTTTTTT; J: TRBJ2-2; D: TRBD2; V: TRBV5-6; size: .
CDR3: CATGDGQGNDEQYF; DNA: TGTGCCACCGGCGATGGCCAGGGGAACGACGAGCAGTACTTC; J: TRBJ2-7; D: .; V: TRBV7-9; size: .
CDR3: CATSRDPMNTEAFF; DNA: TGTGCCACCAGCAGAGATCCTATGAACACTGAAGCTTTCTTT; J: TRBJ1-1; D: .; V: TRBV15; size: .
CDR3: CASSSPSHLAYEQYF; DNA: TGTGCCAGCAGCTCCCCATCTCACCTAGCCTACGAGCAGTACTTC; J: TRBJ2-7; D: .; V: TRBV5-6; size: .
CDR3: CASSRGNSPLHF; DNA: TGTGCCAGCAGCCGAGGGAATTCACCCCTCCACTTT; J: TRBJ1-6; D: .; V: TRBV7-9; size: .
CDR3: CSASTPDEQYF; DNA: TGCAGTGCTAGTACCCCGGACGAGCAGTACTTC; J: TRBJ2-7; D: .; V: TRBV20-1; size: .
CDR3: CASSQDSSGANVLTF; DNA: TGTGCCAGCTCACAAGACAGTTCTGGGGCCAACGTCCTGACTTTC; J: TRBJ2-6; D: .; V: TRBV18; size: .
CDR3: CASSTGIGLAGSYEQYF; DNA: TGTGCCAGTAGTACGGGGATAGGGCTAGCGGGGTCCTACGAGCAGTACTTC; J: TRBJ2-7; D: TRBD2; V: TRBV19; size: .
CDR3: CASSLGTSGQETQYF; DNA: TGCGCCAGCAGCTTGGGGACTAGTGGGCAAGAGACCCAGTACTTC; J: TRBJ2-5; D: TRBD2; V: TRBV5-1; size: .
CDR3: CASSAPGGTYEQYF; DNA: TGTGCCAGTTCGGCCCCTGGAGGAACCTACGAGCAGTACTTC; J: TRBJ2-7; D: .; V: TRBV19; size: .
CDR3: CASSDHRDRGWLEQYF; DNA: TGTGCCAGCAGTGACCACCGGGACAGGGGTTGGCTCGAGCAGTACTTC; J: TRBJ2-7; D: TRBD1; V: TRBV6-1; size: .
CDR3: CASSEDRWGFSGYTF; DNA: TGCGCCAGCAGCGAGGACAGGTGGGGGTTTAGTGGCTACACCTTC; J: TRBJ1-2; D: TRBD1; V: TRBV5-1; size: .
CDR3: CAATRGGHTEAFF; DNA: TGTGCCGCAACCCGAGGAGGGCACACTGAAGCTTTCTTT; J: TRBJ1-1; D: .; V: TRBV10-3; size: .
CDR3: CASSRGQGTETQYF; DNA: TGTGCCAGCAGCCGGGGACAGGGGACGGAGACCCAGTACTTC; J: TRBJ2-5; D: TRBD1; V: TRBV5-4; size: .
CDR3: CASSLRPPGGLNEQFF; DNA: TGTGCCAGCAGCTTAAGGCCCCCGGGGGGGCTGAATGAGCAGTTCTTC; J: TRBJ2-1; D: TRBD2; V: TRBV11-3; size: .
CDR3: CASSQPQGARQYF; DNA: TGTGCCAGCAGCCAACCCCAGGGGGCGCGGCAGTACTTC; J: TRBJ2-7; D: TRBD1; V: TRBV3-1/TRBV3-2; size: once
CDR3: CASSAGGDSPLHF; DNA: TGTGCCAGTAGTGCGGGGGGGGACTCACCCCTCCACTTT; J: TRBJ1-6; D: .; V: TRBV19; size: .
CDR3: CASSISGGPYGYTF; DNA: TGTGCCAGCAGCATCTCAGGGGGGCCCTATGGCTACACCTTC; J: TRBJ1-2; D: TRBD1; V: TRBV7-2; size: .
CDR3: CATSDLGSDNEQFF; DNA: TGTGCCACCAGTGATTTGGGCAGCGACAATGAGCAGTTCTTC; J: TRBJ2-1; D: .; V: TRBV24-1; size: .
CDR3: CASSLTSTGKYGYTF; DNA: TGTGCCAGCAGTTTAACCTCGACAGGGAAGTATGGCTACACCTTC; J: TRBJ1-2; D: TRBD1; V: TRBV27; size: .
CDR3: CASSKTGPDTEAFF; DNA: TGTGCCAGCAGCAAGACAGGGCCCGACACTGAAGCTTTCTTT; J: TRBJ1-1; D: TRBD1; V: TRBV7-9; size: .
CDR3: CASSSPLAGGYNEQFF; DNA: TGCGCCAGCAGCTCCCCGCTAGCGGGGGGGTACAATGAGCAGTTCTTC; J: TRBJ2-1; D: TRBD2; V: TRBV5-1; size: .
CDR3: CASSSGHGYEQYF; DNA: TGTGCCAGCAGTTCGGGACATGGATACGAGCAGTACTTC; J: TRBJ2-7; D: .; V: TRBV6-6; size: .
CDR3: CASSLSTARVDGYTF; DNA: TGTGCCAGCAGCTTAAGTACCGCCAGGGTGGATGGCTACACCTTC; J: TRBJ1-2; D: .; V: TRBV11-1; size: .
CDR3: CASRGPGTQSGELFF; DNA: TGTGCCAGCAGGGGCCCAGGCACCCAGAGCGGGGAGCTGTTTTTT; J: TRBJ2-2; D: .; V: TRBV3-1/TRBV3-2; size: once
CDR3: CASSDAGIDTQYF; DNA: TGTGCCAGCAGTGATGCGGGTATAGATACGCAGTATTTT; J: TRBJ2-3; D: .; V: TRBV6-1; size: .
CDR3: CASSPQDRGTEAFF; DNA: TGTGCCAGCTCACCCCAGGACAGGGGGACTGAAGCTTTCTTT; J: TRBJ1-1; D: TRBD1; V: TRBV18; size: .